This record concerns one T cell receptor (beta chain) sequence. Its specificity is not known. This entry comes from a study of brain metastases from non-small cell lung cancer. Points from the study as a whole: T-cell clones appeared expanded in 55% to 65% of brain metastases relative to matched primary tumors. Compared with primary tumors, brain metastases showed less T-cell infiltration.

V lost 1 base, J lost 8 bases, and 2 bases stayed unmatched. The CDR3 consists of 13 residues. Germline CDR1 and CDR2: SGHVS and FNYEAQ. The data were produced by immunoSEQ multiplex PCR, yet TCRdb's version contains in-frame clones alone and is incomplete. Of 4,100 or so clones listed, around nine tenths were seen once; the top ten hold 13%. V gene TRBV7-6 combines with J gene TRBJ1-2; 9 bases match TRBD1. The source is a donor older than 35 with non-small cell lung cancer. Material for sequencing was tissue from a brain metastasis. The CDR3, as DNA: TGTGCCAGCAGCTTAGGGACAGGGGAAGGCTACACCTTC. Translating it yields CASSLGTGEGYTF. The full variable domain, completed using reference TRBV7-6 and TRBJ1-2, is GAGVSQSPRYKVTKRGQDVALRCDPISGHVSLYWYRQALGQGPEFLTYFNYEAQQDKSGLPNDRFSAERPEGSISTLTIQRTEQRDSAMYRCASSLGTGEGYTFGSGTRLTVV.